These T cell receptor beta chains were read from a single sample in a study of CD8 T cells in ankylosing spondylitis. MiXCR, run by TCRdb on the 5' RACE reads, gives a single entry per CDR3 protein. The profile shows 200,000 or so distinct CDR3 sequences, roughly 13% of them singletons. The specimen sequenced was blood, either unsorted or a sorted T cell fraction (not recorded which). Source of these receptors: a female donor with ankylosing spondylitis or in good health (not recorded which). Both conserved end residues are part of each CDR3. Each record gives: V gene, D gene, clone size, J gene, CDR3 protein, CDR3 DNA. The D gene is left open where the match is weak. A row's size may be missing; if present it is once, few, many or a size class.

TRBV7-9,-,-,TRBJ1-5,CASSIWGPNQPQHF,TGTGCCAGCAGCATCTGGGGGCCTAATCAGCCCCAGCATTTT
TRBV6-4,TRBD1,many,TRBJ2-2,CASSLTGDTGELFF,TGTGCCAGCAGCCTAACAGGGGACACCGGGGAGCTGTTTTTT
TRBV20-1,TRBD1,many,TRBJ1-1,CSARGQVGEAFF,TGCAGTGCTAGGGGACAGGTCGGCGAAGCTTTCTTT
TRBV6-4,TRBD2,many,TRBJ2-3,CASSEGLADSSDTQYF,TGTGCCAGCAGTGAGGGACTAGCGGACTCCTCAGATACGCAGTATTTT
TRBV7-2,TRBD2,-,TRBJ2-1,CASSLLAGGNHEQFF,TGTGCCAGCAGCCTGCTAGCGGGAGGGAACCATGAGCAGTTCTTC
TRBV9,TRBD2,many,TRBJ2-1,CASSVGVAGGLEQFF,TGTGCCAGCAGCGTAGGAGTAGCGGGAGGGCTTGAGCAGTTCTTC
TRBV5-6,-,-,TRBJ1-1,CASSLLGEAFF,TGTGCCAGCAGCTTGCTCGGTGAAGCTTTCTTT
TRBV27,-,many,TRBJ1-5,CASSLFKGSNQPQHF,TGTGCCAGCAGTTTATTTAAGGGTAGCAATCAGCCCCAGCATTTT
TRBV29-1,TRBD2,-,TRBJ2-1,CSAGTRKHEQFF,TGCAGCGCGGGGACTAGGAAACATGAGCAGTTCTTC
TRBV7-2,TRBD2,many,TRBJ2-7,CASSLARTSSYEQYF,TGTGCCAGCAGCTTAGCCCGGACTAGTAGCTACGAGCAGTACTTC
TRBV7-2,-,many,TRBJ2-7,CASSSGLTGEQYF,TGTGCCAGCAGCTCGGGACTCACCGGCGAGCAGTACTTC
TRBV5-1,-,-,TRBJ2-3,CASSSRQTDTQYF,TGCGCCAGCAGCTCACGACAGACAGATACGCAGTATTTT
TRBV29-1,TRBD1,many,TRBJ1-2,CSVGTGGSGYTF,TGCAGCGTTGGCACAGGGGGCAGTGGCTACACCTTC
TRBV7-3,TRBD2,-,TRBJ2-3,CASSMGLAEGADTQYF,TGTGCCAGCAGCATGGGACTAGCGGAAGGCGCAGATACGCAGTATTTT
TRBV12-3/TRBV12-4,-,-,TRBJ2-6,CASSLAWSSGANVLTF,TGTGCCAGCAGTTTAGCGTGGAGCTCTGGGGCCAACGTCCTGACTTTC
TRBV7-8,TRBD1,-,TRBJ2-2,CASSFLQGGTGELFF,TGTGCCAGCAGCTTCTTACAGGGGGGCACCGGGGAGCTGTTTTTT
TRBV7-9,-,-,TRBJ2-6,CASNPFGANVLTF,TGTGCCAGCAACCCCTTTGGGGCCAACGTCCTGACTTTC
TRBV24-1,-,many,TRBJ2-3,CATSEPSTDTQYF,TGTGCCACCAGTGAACCCTCCACAGATACGCAGTATTTT
TRBV28,-,many,TRBJ2-1,CASSFPLRLGRNEQFF,TGTGCCAGCAGTTTCCCCCTCCGACTCGGCCGCAATGAGCAGTTCTTC
TRBV7-2,TRBD1,many,TRBJ1-1,CASSSGTGFGWAAFF,TGTGCCAGCAGCTCGGGGACAGGGTTTGGATGGGCGGCTTTCTTT
TRBV12-3/TRBV12-4,-,many,TRBJ2-4,CASSLSGSKNIQYF,TGTGCCAGCAGTTTATCGGGGAGCAAAAACATTCAGTACTTC
TRBV20-1,-,many,TRBJ1-3,CSARAGSGNTIYF,TGCAGTGCCCGGGCGGGGTCTGGAAACACCATATATTTT
TRBV20-1,-,many,TRBJ2-1,CSAGRSSYNEQFF,TGCAGTGCGGGCCGTAGCTCCTACAATGAGCAGTTCTTC
TRBV20-1,-,-,TRBJ2-3,CSARRLSGNTDTQYF,TGCAGTGCCCGGCGTCTGAGCGGAAACACAGATACGCAGTATTTT
TRBV27,TRBD2,few,TRBJ2-1,CASKLSSGGSYNEQFF,TGTGCCAGCAAACTATCTAGCGGAGGCTCCTACAATGAGCAGTTCTTC
TRBV2,-,many,TRBJ2-3,CASSEELRSAQYF,TGTGCCAGCAGTGAAGAACTGCGATCGGCGCAGTATTTT
TRBV10-3,TRBD1,many,TRBJ2-7,CAIRGTGGGHEQYF,TGTGCCATCAGGGGGACAGGGGGCGGCCACGAGCAGTACTTC
TRBV18,TRBD1,few,TRBJ1-5,CASSPGQGVQPQHF,TGTGCCAGCTCACCCGGACAGGGGGTCCAGCCCCAGCATTTT
TRBV9,-,few,TRBJ1-6,CASSVGGEGSPLHF,TGTGCCAGCAGCGTAGGGGGGGAAGGGTCACCCCTCCACTTT
TRBV20-1,-,many,TRBJ1-1,CSARGAGNTEAFF,TGCAGTGCTAGAGGGGCGGGGAACACTGAAGCTTTCTTT
TRBV5-8,-,-,TRBJ2-7,CASSAGTVYYEQYF,TGTGCCAGCAGCGCGGGGACAGTTTACTACGAGCAGTACTTC
TRBV7-9,-,many,TRBJ2-4,CASSLLGTSFLHF,TGTGCCAGCAGCTTACTTGGGACGTCGTTTTTGCACTTC
TRBV29-1,TRBD1,many,TRBJ1-1,CSVDEGASTEAFF,TGCAGCGTTGACGAGGGGGCGAGCACTGAAGCTTTCTTT
TRBV29-1,TRBD2,many,TRBJ2-1,CSGRTSGRPPYNEQFF,TGCAGCGGTAGGACTAGCGGGAGGCCACCCTACAATGAGCAGTTCTTC
TRBV27,-,many,TRBJ1-4,CASSLGGEKLFF,TGTGCCAGCAGTTTGGGGGGGGAAAAACTGTTTTTT
TRBV5-6,-,few,TRBJ1-2,CASSLGGTIYGYTF,TGTGCCAGCAGCTTGGGCGGGACTATCTATGGCTACACCTTC
TRBV7-2,-,many,TRBJ2-3,CASSSWDSTDTQYF,TGTGCCAGCAGCTCGTGGGACTCCACAGATACGCAGTATTTT
TRBV5-1,TRBD1,-,TRBJ1-4,CASRRTTGGEEKLFF,TGCGCCAGCAGGAGAACGACAGGGGGTGAAGAAAAACTGTTTTTT
TRBV7-8,TRBD1,many,TRBJ2-2,CAVKGVSSGTVGTGELFF,TGTGCCGTAAAGGGGGTTTCCTCCGGGACAGTCGGGACCGGGGAGCTGTTTTTT
TRBV20-1,-,few,TRBJ2-3,CSAFPEITRVDTQYF,TGCAGTGCTTTCCCAGAGATCACTAGAGTAGATACGCAGTATTTT
TRBV12-3/TRBV12-4,-,many,TRBJ1-5,CASSLSGGDQPQHF,TGTGCCAGCAGTTTGTCAGGAGGGGATCAGCCCCAGCATTTT
TRBV20-1,TRBD2,-,TRBJ2-3,CSARDPSGRFADTQYF,TGCAGTGCTAGAGACCCCAGCGGGAGGTTCGCAGATACGCAGTATTTT
TRBV7-6,-,-,TRBJ2-7,CASSSPLAVSESYEQYF,TGTGCCAGCAGCTCGCCCCTGGCAGTCAGTGAGTCCTACGAGCAGTACTTC
TRBV5-1,-,many,TRBJ2-3,CASSSTDTQYF,TGTGCCAGCAGCTCCACAGATACGCAGTATTTT
TRBV11-1,TRBD2,many,TRBJ2-7,CASSLGVVGTSGRARWQYF,TGTGCCAGCAGCTTAGGAGTGGTTGGGACTAGCGGGAGGGCCCGCTGGCAGTACTTC
TRBV4-2,TRBD1,many,TRBJ1-2,CASSQDTGGGSYGYTF,TGTGCCAGCAGCCAAGACACAGGGGGCGGTAGCTATGGCTACACCTTC
TRBV4-2,TRBD2,-,TRBJ2-3,CASSRGLAGNFYTDTQYF,TGTGCCAGCAGCCGGGGACTAGCGGGTAATTTTTACACAGATACGCAGTATTTT
TRBV11-2,TRBD2,many,TRBJ2-3,CASSLEPSGRVGTDTQYF,TGTGCCAGCAGCTTAGAGCCTAGCGGGAGGGTGGGCACAGATACGCAGTATTTT
TRBV11-2,TRBD2,few,TRBJ2-3,CASSLEGLAGGPADTQYF,TGTGCCAGCAGCTTAGAGGGACTAGCGGGAGGGCCCGCAGATACGCAGTATTTT
TRBV20-1,TRBD2,-,TRBJ2-7,CSATGLEAHEQYF,TGCAGTGCTACCGGACTAGAGGCCCACGAGCAGTACTTC
TRBV3-1,-,many,TRBJ1-2,CASSQDSRRGGGYTF,TGTGCCAGCAGCCAAGATTCCCGCAGGGGAGGAGGCTACACCTTC
TRBV14,TRBD2,few,TRBJ2-1,CARKTATSGRAFSEQFF,TGTGCCAGAAAAACCGCGACTAGCGGGAGGGCCTTTAGTGAGCAGTTCTTC
TRBV28,TRBD1,many,TRBJ1-2,CAGQGADYGYTF,TGTGCCGGACAGGGGGCCGACTATGGCTACACCTTC
TRBV15,-,-,TRBJ2-1,CATSRDRSEQFF,TGTGCCACCAGCAGAGATCGGAGTGAGCAGTTCTTC
TRBV18,-,-,TRBJ1-1,CASSPTGAMNTEAFF,TGTGCCAGCTCACCAACCGGGGCCATGAACACTGAAGCTTTCTTT